The 25 T cell receptor beta chains given below trace back to one sample, sequenced in a study of chemoradiotherapy in HPV16-positive cancers. Generated by immunoSEQ multiplex PCR, the TCRdb table keeps only in-frame clones and is missing some. The sample consists of roughly 20,000 clones, around four fifths of them appearing once. The sequenced sample was blood, obtained from a patient who underwent chemoradiotherapy. The receptors were sampled from a human donor with HPV-associated anogenital cancer.

The V call is TRBV7-6, the J call TRBJ1-1; 7 positions agree with TRBD1. Germline assignment: CDR1 SGHVS and CDR2 FNYEAQ. CDR3 length: 17 amino acids. The J segment lost 5 bases and the V segment lost 7 bases, leaving 19 bases of the junction unmatched. The CDR3 reads CASTQGGPTGRGTEAFF. The CDR3 DNA reads as TGTGCCAGCACCCAGGGGGGCCCGACAGGGCGGGGGACTGAAGCTTTCTTT.

This chain connects TRBV19 to TRBJ2-4; D remains ambiguous. The CDR3 length is 13 residues. Germline values: CDR1 LNHDA, CDR2 SQIVND (reference sequence). Between the trimmed V and J ends, which lost 3 bases and 5 bases, there was a span of 8 bases. This chain's CDR3 is CASSMALENIQYF. For the CDR3, the DNA is TGTGCCAGTAGTATGGCCCTAGAAAACATTCAGTACTTC.

V gene TRBV11-3 combines with J gene TRBJ2-3; D tentatively fits TRBD1 or TRBD2 (6 bases each). This CDR3 spans 16 amino acids. The V end was cut by 2 bases, the J end by 3 bases, with 15 bases between. The germline V gene has CDR1 SGHNT and CDR2 YENEEA. As DNA, the CDR3 is TGTGCCAGCAGCTTACTAACGGGGGCCGGGACAGATACGCAGTATTTT. This encodes CASSLLTGAGTDTQYF.

The chain uses TRBV5-8 and TRBJ2-5, with 8 bases aligning to TRBD1. The CDR3 is 16 amino acids. V shed 2 bases and J 2 bases; nucleotides not matched to a gene: 8. The V gene's germline CDR1 is SGHTS and CDR2 YDEGEE. This chain's CDR3 is CASSFMGQDLQETQYF. CDR3 bases: TGTGCCAGCAGCTTTATGGGACAGGACCTACAAGAGACCCAGTACTTC.

The chain carries TRBV14 and TRBJ2-3; possibly TRBD2 for D (6 bases). The germline V gene has CDR1 SGHDN and CDR2 FVKESK. This CDR3 comprises 15 residues. Trimming left V 5 bases short and J 6 bases short, with 18 bases between. The CDR3: CASSDQGLPGDTQYF. In DNA, the CDR3 is TGTGCCAGCAGCGACCAGGGACTGCCAGGGGATACGCAGTATTTT.

The genes are TRBV5-4 and TRBJ1-1; TRBD1 is a possible D gene (6 bases). The germline V gene encodes CDR1 SGHNT and CDR2 YYREEE (reference sequence). The length of the CDR3 is 15 residues. The V and J ends lost 0 bases and 5 bases respectively, with 14 bases between them. The CDR3: CASSLAGQIGTEAFF. In nucleotides, the CDR3 is TGTGCCAGCAGCTTGGCCGGACAGATTGGGACTGAAGCTTTCTTT. Complete variable domain (other parts from reference TRBV5-4 and TRBJ1-1): ETGVTQSPTHLIKTRGQQVTLRCSSQSGHNTVSWYQQALGQGPQFIFQYYREEENGRGNFPPRFSGLQFPNYSSELNVNALELDDSALYLCASSLAGQIGTEAFFGQGTRLTVV.

V is TRBV4-1 and J is TRBJ1-5, with TRBD1 as a possible D gene (5 bases). The V end lost 5 bases, the J end lost 5 bases, and 10 bases lay between the germline ends. The CDR3 has 13 amino acids. The germline gives CDR1 MGHRA, CDR2 YSYEKL. The chain's CDR3 is CASSFDSDQPQHF. The CDR3 region has the DNA TGCGCCAGCAGCTTCGACAGTGATCAGCCCCAGCATTTT.

The chain joins TRBV11-2 to TRBJ2-1; D might be TRBD1 or TRBD2, each matching 5 bases. V shed 8 bases and J shed 6 bases, with 29 bases lying between them. The CDR3 spans 18 residues. CDR1 is SGHAT, CDR2 FQNNGV, per germline. This CDR3 is CASSLEGASMRAFNEQFF. For the CDR3, the DNA is TGTGCCAGCTCCCTGGAAGGGGCCTCAATGAGGGCCTTCAATGAGCAGTTCTTC.

The chain joins TRBV6-6 to TRBJ2-3; D not resolved. Trimming pared 4 bases from V and 1 base from J, leaving 12 bases between. This CDR3 spans 15 amino acids. Germline assignment: CDR1 MNHNY and CDR2 SVGAGI (reference sequence). The chain's CDR3 is CASSSRGLRTDTQYF. The CDR3 coding sequence is TGTGCCAGCAGTTCGCGTGGGTTACGCACAGATACGCAGTATTTT.

J is TRBJ1-2 and V is TRBV5-4; no clear D gene. Germline-derived CDR1 and CDR2 are SGHNT and YYREEE (reference sequence). The V end lost 7 bases, the J end lost 4 bases, and 17 bases lay between the germline ends. There are 14 residues in the CDR3. The CDR3 is CASVMPGKTYGYTF. The CDR3 coding sequence is TGTGCCAGCGTCATGCCAGGAAAGACCTATGGCTACACCTTC.

The CDR3 nucleotides are TGTGCCAGCAGCCTACAGGGGAAGGGTGAGCAGTTCTTC. It encodes CASSLQGKGEQFF. J is TRBJ2-1 and V is TRBV7-8; 7 bases are a match to TRBD1. This CDR3 spans 13 amino acids. Germline V gene data show CDR1 as SGHVS and CDR2 as FQNEAQ. The J segment lost 9 bases and the V segment lost 5 bases, leaving 7 bases of the junction unmatched. The complete variable domain, with remaining parts taken from reference TRBV7-8 and TRBJ2-1, reads GAGVSQSPRYKVAKRGQDVALRCDPISGHVSLFWYQQALGQGPEFLTYFQNEAQLDKSGLPSDRFFAERPEGSVSTLKIQRTQQEDSAVYLCASSLQGKGEQFFGPGTRLTVL.

This clone showed up just once. The rearrangement links TRBV19 to TRBJ2-3, with TRBD2 identical over 9 bases. Losses at the gene ends were 4 bases for V and 2 bases for J; bases not matched to a gene: 13. CDR3 size: 18 residues. Germline loops: CDR1 LNHDA, CDR2 SQIVND (reference sequence). CDR3 bases: TGTGCCAGTAGTAGAGCTGCCAGCGGGGGGCCCATCACAGATACGCAGTATTTT. This encodes CASSRAASGGPITDTQYF.

V is TRBV25-1 and J is TRBJ1-5; D might be TRBD1 (6 bases). CDR1 is MGHDK and CDR2 is SYGVNS in the germline V gene. The CDR3 loop spans 13 amino acids. V was trimmed by 2 bases and J by 5 bases, leaving 7 bases between them. CDR3: CASSEGGHQPQHF. The CDR3 DNA reads as TGTGCCAGCAGTGAAGGGGGGCATCAGCCCCAGCATTTT.

This clone appeared a single time. The V call is TRBV25-1, the J call TRBJ2-7, with D maybe TRBD1 (5 bases). The CDR3 covers 14 residues. CDR1 is MGHDK and CDR2 is SYGVNS in the germline V gene. Trimming stripped 4 bases from V and 6 bases from J, with 16 bases between. This chain's CDR3 is CASSAGPFRPEQYF. The CDR3 nucleotides read TGTGCCAGCAGTGCAGGGCCTTTCCGACCCGAGCAGTACTTC.

The chain couples TRBV25-1 to TRBJ1-1; 11 nucleotides align to TRBD1. The CDR3 runs 17 residues. The germline gives CDR1 MGHDK, CDR2 SYGVNS. Germline trimming cut 2 bases from V and 0 bases from J; bases unmatched to any gene: 5. The CDR3: CASSEGGQGDMNTEAFF. The CDR3 DNA follows: TGTGCCAGCAGTGAAGGGGGACAGGGGGACATGAACACTGAAGCTTTCTTT. The full variable domain, with the rest looked up from reference TRBV25-1 and TRBJ1-1, is EADIYQTPRYLVIGTGKKITLECSQTMGHDKMYWYQQDPGMELHLIHYSYGVNSTEKGDLSSESTVSRIRTEHFPLTLESARPSHTSQYLCASSEGGQGDMNTEAFFGQGTRLTVV.

This clone was detected only once. The J gene is TRBJ2-3, the V gene TRBV9; no clear D gene. Germline CDR1 is SGDLS and CDR2 is YYNGEE. This CDR3 comprises 12 residues. V dropped 4 bases and J dropped 1 base, with 4 bases sitting between them. In DNA form, the CDR3 reads TGTGCCAGCAGCCCCCGCACAGATACGCAGTATTTT. Encoded protein: CASSPRTDTQYF.

The CDR3 reads CASSHRDRVYEQYF. In nucleotides, the CDR3 is TGTGCCAGCAGCCACCGGGACAGGGTGTACGAGCAGTACTTC. The rearrangement links TRBV7-9 to TRBJ2-7; 9 bases match TRBD1. The V gene's germline CDR1 is SEHNR and CDR2 FQNEAQ (reference sequence). V gave up 5 bases and J gave up 4 bases; unmatched junction bases: 6. The length of the CDR3 is 14 residues.

The V call is TRBV7-3, the J call TRBJ1-1; maybe TRBD1 (6 bases). CDR1 is SGHTA and CDR2 is FQGTGA in the germline V gene. V was pared by 4 bases and J by 1 base, with 7 bases between. This CDR3 comprises 13 residues. The CDR3 DNA is TGTGCCAGCAGCTCACAGGGGAACACTGAAGCTTTCTTT. Its translation: CASSSQGNTEAFF.

The V call is TRBV5-4, the J call TRBJ1-4; TRBD1 aligns across 7 bases. CDR1 and CDR2 from the germline V gene are SGHNT and YYREEE (reference sequence). J was trimmed by 8 bases and V by 3 bases; bases with no gene match: 7. The CDR3 consists of 14 residues. CDR3 amino acids: CASSSRDSGEKLFF. As DNA, the CDR3 is TGTGCCAGCAGCTCCCGGGACAGTGGGGAAAAACTGTTTTTT.

This CDR3 is CASSYRDSDTIYF. DNA for the CDR3: TGTGCCAGCAGTTACAGGGACTCTGACACCATATATTTT. The chain is built from TRBV6-6 and TRBJ1-3; TRBD1 is a possible D gene (5 bases). Trimming took 2 bases from V and 8 from J, leaving 10 bases between them. The CDR3 is 13 amino acids. Germline V CDR1 and CDR2: MNHNY, SVGAGI (reference sequence).

CDR3 in DNA: TGTGCCAGCAGCGCGCGGACTAGCGGGGGGCCCTATGAGCAGTTCTTC. Protein sequence: CASSARTSGGPYEQFF. This chain connects TRBV7-9 to TRBJ2-1, with TRBD2 matching 14 bases. V lost 5 bases and J lost 8; bases outside the gene matches: 8. Germline V CDR1 and CDR2: SEHNR, FQNEAQ (reference sequence). The CDR3 length is 16 residues.

J is TRBJ1-6 and V is TRBV7-2, with TRBD1 as a possible D gene (6 bases). V was pared by 1 base and J by 11 bases, with 12 bases between. This CDR3 contains 14 residues. Per germline, CDR1 SGHTA and CDR2 FQGNSA. The CDR3 loop reads CASSLGYGDTPLHF. The CDR3 DNA follows: TGTGCCAGCAGCTTAGGCTACGGGGACACACCCCTCCACTTT.

The rearrangement uses TRBV9 and TRBJ1-6; tentative D call: TRBD1 (5 bases). CDR1 and CDR2 (germline): SGDLS, YYNGEE. With 0 bases removed from V and 7 bases from J, the gap between germline ends came to 14 bases. The CDR3 runs 16 residues. The CDR3 DNA follows: TGTGCCAGCAGCGTAGTTAATCCAGGGCAGAATTCACCCCTCCACTTT. This translates into CASSVVNPGQNSPLHF.

The V call is TRBV9, the J call TRBJ2-3; no firm D call. CDR3 size: 15 residues. The germline gives CDR1 SGDLS, CDR2 YYNGEE. Between the trimmed V and J ends, which lost 0 bases and 3 bases, there was a span of 11 bases. The DNA for the CDR3 is TGTGCCAGCAGCGTAGACATTGGAAAGACAGATACGCAGTATTTT. It is translated as CASSVDIGKTDTQYF.

The genes are TRBV28 and TRBJ2-3; D may match TRBD1 or TRBD2 (6 bases each). Trimming pared 5 bases from V and 5 bases from J, leaving 14 bases between. This CDR3 is 14 amino acids long. Germline V gene data show CDR1 as MDHEN and CDR2 as SYDVKM. CDR3 sequence: CASSDPGAGDTQYF. CDR3 bases: TGTGCCAGCAGTGACCCGGGGGCGGGAGATACGCAGTATTTT. Supplemented by reference TRBV28 and TRBJ2-3, the full variable domain reads DVKVTQSSRYLVKRTGEKVFLECVQDMDHENMFWYRQDPGLGLRLIYFSYDVKMKEKGDIPEGYSVSREKKERFSLILESASTNQTSMYLCASSDPGAGDTQYFGPGTRLTVL.